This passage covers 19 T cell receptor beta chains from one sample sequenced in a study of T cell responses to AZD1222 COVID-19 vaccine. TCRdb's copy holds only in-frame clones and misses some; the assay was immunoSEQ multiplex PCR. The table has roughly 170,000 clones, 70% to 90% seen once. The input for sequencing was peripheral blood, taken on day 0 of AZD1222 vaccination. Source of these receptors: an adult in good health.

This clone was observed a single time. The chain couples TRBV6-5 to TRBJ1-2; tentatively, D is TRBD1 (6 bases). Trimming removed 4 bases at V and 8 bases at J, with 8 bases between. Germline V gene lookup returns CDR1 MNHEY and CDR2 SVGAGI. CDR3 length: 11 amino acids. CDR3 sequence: CASSSQGGYTF. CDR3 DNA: TGTGCCAGCAGTTCTCAGGGGGGCTACACCTTC.

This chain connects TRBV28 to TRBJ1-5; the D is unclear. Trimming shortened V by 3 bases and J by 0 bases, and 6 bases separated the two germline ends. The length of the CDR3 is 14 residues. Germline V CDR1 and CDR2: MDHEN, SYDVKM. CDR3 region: CASSFKNSNQPQHF. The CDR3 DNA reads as TGTGCCAGCAGTTTTAAAAATAGCAATCAGCCCCAGCATTTT.

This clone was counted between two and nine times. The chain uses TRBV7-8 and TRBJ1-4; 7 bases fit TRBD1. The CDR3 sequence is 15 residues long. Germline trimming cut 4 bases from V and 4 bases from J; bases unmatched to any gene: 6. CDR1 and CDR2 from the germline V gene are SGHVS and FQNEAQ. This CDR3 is CASSWGGQNNEKLFF. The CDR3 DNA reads TGTGCCAGCAGCTGGGGGGGACAGAATAATGAAAAACTGTTTTTT. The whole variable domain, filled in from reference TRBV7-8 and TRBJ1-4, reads GAGVSQSPRYKVAKRGQDVALRCDPISGHVSLFWYQQALGQGPEFLTYFQNEAQLDKSGLPSDRFFAERPEGSVSTLKIQRTQQEDSAVYLCASSWGGQNNEKLFFGSGTQLSVL.

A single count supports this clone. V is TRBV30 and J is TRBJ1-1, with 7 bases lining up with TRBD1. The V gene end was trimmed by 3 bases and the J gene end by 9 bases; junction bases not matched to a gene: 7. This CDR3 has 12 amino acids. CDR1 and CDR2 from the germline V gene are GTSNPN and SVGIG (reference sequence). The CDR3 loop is CAWRGQVPQAFF. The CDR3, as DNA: TGTGCCTGGAGAGGACAGGTACCCCAAGCTTTCTTT.

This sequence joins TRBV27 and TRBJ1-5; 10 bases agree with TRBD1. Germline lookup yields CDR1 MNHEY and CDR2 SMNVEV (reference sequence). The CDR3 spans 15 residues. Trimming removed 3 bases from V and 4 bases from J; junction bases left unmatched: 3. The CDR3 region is CASSLGQGINQPQHF. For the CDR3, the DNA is TGTGCCAGCAGTTTGGGACAGGGGATTAATCAGCCCCAGCATTTT.

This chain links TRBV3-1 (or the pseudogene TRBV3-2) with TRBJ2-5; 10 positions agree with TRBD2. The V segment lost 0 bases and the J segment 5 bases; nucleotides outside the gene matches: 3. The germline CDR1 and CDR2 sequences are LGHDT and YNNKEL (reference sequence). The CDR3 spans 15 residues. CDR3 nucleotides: TGTGCCAGCAGCCAAGATGCTAGCGGGAGTGAGACCCAGTACTTC. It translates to CASSQDASGSETQYF.

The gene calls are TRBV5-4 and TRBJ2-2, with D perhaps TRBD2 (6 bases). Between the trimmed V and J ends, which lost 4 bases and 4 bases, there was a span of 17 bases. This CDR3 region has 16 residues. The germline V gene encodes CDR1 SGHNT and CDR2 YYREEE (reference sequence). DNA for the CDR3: TGTGCCAGCAGCACCCGGGGGACCTGGCGCACCGGGGAGCTGTTTTTT. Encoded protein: CASSTRGTWRTGELFF.

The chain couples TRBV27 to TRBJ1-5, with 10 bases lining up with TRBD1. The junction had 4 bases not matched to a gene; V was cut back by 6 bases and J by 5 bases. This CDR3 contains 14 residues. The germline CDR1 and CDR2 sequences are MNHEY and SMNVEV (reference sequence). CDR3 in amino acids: CASRPGQGYQPQHF. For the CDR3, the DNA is TGTGCCAGCAGACCGGGACAGGGGTATCAGCCCCAGCATTTT.

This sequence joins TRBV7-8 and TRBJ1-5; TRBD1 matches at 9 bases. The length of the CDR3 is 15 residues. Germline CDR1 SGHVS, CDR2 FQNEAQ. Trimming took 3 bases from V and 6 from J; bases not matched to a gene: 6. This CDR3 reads CASSFYRGLSQPQHF. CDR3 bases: TGTGCCAGCAGCTTTTACAGGGGGCTCTCTCAGCCCCAGCATTTT.

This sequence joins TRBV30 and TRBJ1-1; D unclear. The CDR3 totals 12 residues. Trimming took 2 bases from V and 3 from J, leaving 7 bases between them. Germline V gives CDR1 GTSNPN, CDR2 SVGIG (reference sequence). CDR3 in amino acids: CAWSNYDTEAFF. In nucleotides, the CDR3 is TGTGCCTGGAGTAATTATGACACTGAAGCTTTCTTT. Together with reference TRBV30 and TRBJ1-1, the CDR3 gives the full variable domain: SQTIHQWPATLVQPVGSPLSLECTVEGTSNPNLYWYRQAAGRGLQLLFYSVGIGQISSEVPQNLSASRPQDRQFILSSKKLLLSDSGFYLCAWSNYDTEAFFGQGTRLTVV.

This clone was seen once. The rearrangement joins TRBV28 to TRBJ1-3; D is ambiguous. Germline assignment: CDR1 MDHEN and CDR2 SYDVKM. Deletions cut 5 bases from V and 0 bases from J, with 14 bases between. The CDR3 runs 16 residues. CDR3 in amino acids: CASSPDGPLSGNTIYF. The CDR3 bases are TGTGCCAGCAGTCCCGACGGGCCTCTCTCTGGAAACACCATATATTTT.

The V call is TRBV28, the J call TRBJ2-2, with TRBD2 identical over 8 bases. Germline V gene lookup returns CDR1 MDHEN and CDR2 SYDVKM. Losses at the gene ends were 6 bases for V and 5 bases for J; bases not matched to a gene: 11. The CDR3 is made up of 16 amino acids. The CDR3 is CASSTGGQGRTGELFF. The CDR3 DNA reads TGTGCCAGCAGCACGGGAGGGCAGGGGAGGACCGGGGAGCTGTTTTTT.

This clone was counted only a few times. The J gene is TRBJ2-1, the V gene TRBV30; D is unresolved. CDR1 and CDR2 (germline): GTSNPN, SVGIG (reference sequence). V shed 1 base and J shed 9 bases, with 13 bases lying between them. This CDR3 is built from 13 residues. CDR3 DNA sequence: TGTGCCTGGAGTGGGGCTTTTAGAGGTGAGCAGTTCTTC. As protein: CAWSGAFRGEQFF.

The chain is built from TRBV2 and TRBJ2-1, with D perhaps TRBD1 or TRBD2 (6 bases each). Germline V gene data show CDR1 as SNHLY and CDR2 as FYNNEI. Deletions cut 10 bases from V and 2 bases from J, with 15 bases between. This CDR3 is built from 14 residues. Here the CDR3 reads CANPRGGPYNEQFF. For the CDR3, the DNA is TGTGCCAACCCACGTGGGGGGCCCTACAATGAGCAGTTCTTC.

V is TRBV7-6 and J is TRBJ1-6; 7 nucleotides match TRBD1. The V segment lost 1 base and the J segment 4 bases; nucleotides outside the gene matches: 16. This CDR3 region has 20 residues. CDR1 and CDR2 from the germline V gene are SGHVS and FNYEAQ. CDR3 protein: CASSLGRGAPGQLYNSPLHF. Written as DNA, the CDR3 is TGTGCCAGCAGCTTAGGGAGAGGAGCCCCGGGACAGCTGTATAATTCACCCCTCCACTTT.

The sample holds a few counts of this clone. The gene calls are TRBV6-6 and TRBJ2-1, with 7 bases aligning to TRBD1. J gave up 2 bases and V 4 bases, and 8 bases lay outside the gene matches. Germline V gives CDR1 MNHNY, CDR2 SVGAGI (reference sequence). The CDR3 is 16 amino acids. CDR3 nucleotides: TGTGCCAGCAGTTCCCCGGCGACAGGGCCCTACAATGAGCAGTTCTTC. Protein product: CASSSPATGPYNEQFF.

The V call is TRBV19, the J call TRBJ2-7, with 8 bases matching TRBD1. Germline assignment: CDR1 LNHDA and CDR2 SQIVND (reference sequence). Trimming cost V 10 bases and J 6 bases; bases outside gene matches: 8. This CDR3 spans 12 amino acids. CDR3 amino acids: CATRQGFGEQYF. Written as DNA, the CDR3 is TGTGCCACTCGACAGGGGTTTGGCGAGCAGTACTTC.

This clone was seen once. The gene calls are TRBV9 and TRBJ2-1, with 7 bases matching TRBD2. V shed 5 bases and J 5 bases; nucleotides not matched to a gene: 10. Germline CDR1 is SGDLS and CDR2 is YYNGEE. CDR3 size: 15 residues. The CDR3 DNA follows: TGTGCCAGCAGGGGAGGGGCAGGTCGACACAATGAGCAGTTCTTC. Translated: CASRGGAGRHNEQFF.

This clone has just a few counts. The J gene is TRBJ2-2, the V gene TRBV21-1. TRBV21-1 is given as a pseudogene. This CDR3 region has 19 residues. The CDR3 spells CASSKALLLVIGHTGELFF. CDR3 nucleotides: TGTGCCAGCAGCAAAGCGCTTTTGCTGGTCATAGGGCACACCGGGGAGCTGTTTTTT.